These T cell receptor beta chains were read from a single sample in a study of cytomegalovirus exposure and HLA in healthy donors. Repertoires were generated with immunoSEQ multiplex PCR, while TCRdb's copy carries only in-frame clones and drops some. The sample includes more than 250,000 clones, about nine tenths seen only once; the top ten take around 3.3%. The specimen sequenced was PBMCs. Receptor source: a woman in her twenties or thirties in good health and CMV-seronegative. The CDR3 runs from the conserved cysteine through the conserved F or W. The order of the fields is clone size, V gene, D gene, J gene, CDR3 protein, CDR3 DNA. A D gene is named only where the DNA matches it firmly. Not every row has a clone size; where given, it reads once, few, many or a size class.

>NA|TRBV18|NA|TRBJ1-5
CASSPPSGVGNQPQHF
TGTGCCAGCTCACCACCGTCAGGGGTTGGGAATCAGCCCCAGCATTTT
>NA|TRBV5-1|TRBD2|TRBJ2-3
CASSFPGLAGDSISTDTQYF
TGCGCCAGCAGCTTCCCGGGACTAGCGGGAGATAGCATTAGCACAGATACGCAGTATTTT
>NA|TRBV27|TRBD1|TRBJ2-7
CASRRDRGAYEQYF
TGTGCCAGCAGACGGGACAGGGGCGCCTACGAGCAGTACTTC
>NA|TRBV5-4|NA|TRBJ2-7
CASSAPWESGSDEQYF
TGTGCCAGCAGCGCACCGTGGGAGAGCGGCTCGGACGAGCAGTACTTC
>NA|TRBV7-6|NA|TRBJ2-7
CASISIAGGSYEQYF
TGTGCCAGCATTTCTATAGCCGGAGGATCCTACGAGCAGTACTTC
>NA|TRBV6-6|NA|TRBJ1-3
CASREISGNTIYF
TGTGCCAGTAGGGAAATCTCTGGAAACACCATATATTTT
>NA|TRBV6-1|NA|TRBJ1-5
CASSEALDSSFNQPQHF
TGTGCCAGCAGTGAAGCTTTGGACAGCTCATTTAATCAGCCCCAGCATTTT
>NA|TRBV5-6|NA|TRBJ2-4
CASSLRRDGQNIQYF
TGTGCCAGCAGCTTAAGGCGGGATGGGCAGAACATTCAGTACTTC
>NA|TRBV27|NA|TRBJ2-3
CASSRPTDTQYF
TGTGCCAGCAGCCGACCCACAGATACGCAGTATTTT
>NA|TRBV11-2|TRBD2|TRBJ2-3
CASSSRLAGALSTDTQYF
TGTGCCAGCAGCTCAAGACTAGCGGGAGCCTTGAGCACAGATACGCAGTATTTT
>once|TRBV6-5|TRBD2|TRBJ2-7
CASSLAGERYEQYF
TGTGCCAGCAGTTTGGCGGGAGAAAGGTACGAGCAGTACTTC
>NA|TRBV28|TRBD1|TRBJ2-7
CASSFQGARDYEQYF
TGTGCCAGCAGTTTTCAGGGGGCGAGAGACTACGAGCAGTACTTC
>NA|TRBV15|TRBD1|TRBJ2-7
CATSTLQGAYEQYF
TGTGCCACCAGCACTTTACAGGGGGCCTACGAGCAGTACTTC
>NA|TRBV27|TRBD2|TRBJ2-5
CASSGTSGVSYQETQYF
TGTGCCAGCAGTGGGACTAGCGGCGTCTCGTACCAAGAGACCCAGTACTTC
>NA|TRBV9|NA|TRBJ2-1
CASSQGNEQFF
TGTGCCAGCAGTCAGGGCAATGAGCAGTTCTTC
>NA|TRBV30|NA|TRBJ2-1
CASTENNEQFF
TGTGCCTCCACCGAAAACAATGAGCAGTTCTTC
>NA|TRBV6-5|NA|TRBJ1-2
CASRGQPYGYTF
TGTGCCAGCAGGGGGCAGCCCTATGGCTACACCTTC
>NA|TRBV7-9|TRBD2|TRBJ2-5
CASSLASLAGETQYF
TGTGCCAGCAGCTTAGCATCGCTAGCGGGAGAGACCCAGTACTTC
>NA|TRBV4-3|NA|TRBJ2-1
CASSQEGLQGGEQFF
TGCGCCAGCAGCCAAGAAGGTTTACAAGGCGGTGAGCAGTTCTTC
>NA|TRBV5-1|TRBD1|TRBJ2-2
CASSSSDRGANTGELFF
TGCGCCAGCAGCTCGAGTGACAGGGGGGCGAACACCGGGGAGCTGTTTTTT
>NA|TRBV29-1|TRBD1|TRBJ2-3
CSVGLQGWTDTQYF
TGCAGCGTTGGATTACAGGGGTGGACAGATACGCAGTATTTT
>NA|TRBV4-3|NA|TRBJ2-7
CASSQGFSGYEQYF
TGCGCCAGCAGCCAAGGGTTTAGCGGCTACGAGCAGTACTTC
>once|TRBV11-3|NA|TRBJ2-6
CASSLGWLTIPSGANVLTF
TGTGCCAGCAGCTTAGGTTGGCTTACAATCCCGTCTGGGGCCAACGTCCTGACTTTC
>NA|TRBV14|NA|TRBJ2-7
CASSETSGGAGYEQYF
TGTGCCAGCAGCGAAACCTCGGGGGGCGCGGGCTACGAGCAGTACTTC
>NA|TRBV18|NA|TRBJ2-1
CASAEQGYNEQFF
TGTGCCAGCGCCGAACAGGGATACAATGAGCAGTTCTTC
>NA|TRBV27|NA|TRBJ2-7
CASSNPGRAYEQYF
TGTGCCAGCAGCAACCCGGGTCGAGCCTACGAGCAGTACTTC
>NA|TRBV7-9|NA|TRBJ1-1
CASSLGGHSNTEAFF
TGTGCCAGCAGCTTAGGGGGACACTCGAACACTGAAGCTTTCTTT
>NA|TRBV18|TRBD1|TRBJ2-7
CASSPGPGQSYEQYF
TGTGCCAGCTCACCGGGACCGGGACAGTCCTACGAGCAGTACTTC
>NA|TRBV28|NA|TRBJ1-5
CASSFGRVDNQPQHF
TGTGCCAGCAGTTTCGGACGGGTGGACAATCAGCCCCAGCATTTT
>NA|TRBV6-6|NA|TRBJ2-7
CASSYSQADAYEQYF
TGTGCCAGCAGTTACTCGCAGGCAGACGCCTACGAGCAGTACTTC
>NA|TRBV27|TRBD1|TRBJ1-1
CASRIRGVTEAFF
TGTGCCAGCAGGATCAGGGGGGTCACTGAAGCTTTCTTT
>NA|TRBV28|TRBD2|TRBJ2-1
CASRPEAGALGNEQFF
TGTGCCAGCAGACCAGAAGCGGGGGCATTGGGCAATGAGCAGTTCTTC
>once|TRBV25-1|NA|TRBJ2-3
CASSEYSPGPDTQYF
TGTGCCAGCAGTGAATACAGCCCAGGCCCAGATACGCAGTATTTT
>NA|TRBV6-1|NA|TRBJ1-1
CASSETGEHTEAFF
TGTGCCAGCAGTGAGACCGGGGAGCACACTGAAGCTTTCTTT
>NA|TRBV15|TRBD2|TRBJ2-1
CATKGLAEGNEQFF
TGTGCCACTAAGGGACTAGCGGAGGGCAATGAGCAGTTCTTC
>NA|TRBV11-1|TRBD2|TRBJ2-7
CASSEGWTSVGSYEQYF
TGTGCCAGCAGCGAAGGCTGGACTAGCGTCGGCTCCTACGAGCAGTACTTC